A few counts support the clone carrying this T cell receptor (beta chain). This record comes from a study of blood T cells in healthy people across ages. This CDR3 is 15 amino acids long. Germline CDR1 is ENHRY and CDR2 is SYGVKD. V was clipped by 6 bases and J by 1 base, with 15 bases between them. A second PCR, run for roughly 7 to 11 cycles, used a sample-barcoded 5' primer plus a J-beta primer mix. TCRdb fed the 5' RACE reads into MiXCR, producing one record per CDR3 protein. This table holds about 1.5 million distinct CDR3 sequences, 35% to 45% found once. The sample, approximately 11 milliliters of peripheral blood, was drawn from each donor.

The rearrangement links TRBV10-3 to TRBJ2-5; D is possibly TRBD1 (6 bases). Source material: blood. This receptor was taken from a young woman in good health. CDR3 in amino acids: CAIRSPTGPQETQYF. CDR3 DNA: TGTGCCATCAGATCTCCGACAGGACCCCAAGAGACCCAGTACTTC.